The 2 T cell receptor beta chains given below trace back to one sample, sequenced in a study of T cell responses to AZD1222 COVID-19 vaccine. Data came from immunoSEQ multiplex PCR; TCRdb stores just in-frame clones and leaves some out. The table has roughly 150,000 clones, 70% to 90% seen once. This sample comprised peripheral blood, obtained on day 0 of AZD1222 vaccination. These receptors were taken from an adult in good health.

V is TRBV30 and J is TRBJ1-5; 7 nucleotides align to TRBD1. The CDR3 is 15 amino acids. V lost 3 bases and J lost 2; bases outside the gene matches: 7. Germline assignment: CDR1 GTSNPN and CDR2 SVGIG (reference sequence). CDR3 nucleotides: TGTGCCTGGAGCCTGACAGGGTTCGGCAATCAGCCCCAGCATTTT. Its translation is CAWSLTGFGNQPQHF.

This clone came up a few times. The chain carries TRBV27 and TRBJ1-2; D is perhaps TRBD1 (5 bases). Germline CDR1 and CDR2: MNHEY and SMNVEV (reference sequence). CDR3 size: 15 residues. Trimming pared 2 bases from V and 8 bases from J, leaving 18 bases between. CDR3 nucleotides: TGTGCCAGCAGTTTAAACCGAGTCTTTCAGGGAGGCTACACCTTC. This encodes CASSLNRVFQGGYTF.